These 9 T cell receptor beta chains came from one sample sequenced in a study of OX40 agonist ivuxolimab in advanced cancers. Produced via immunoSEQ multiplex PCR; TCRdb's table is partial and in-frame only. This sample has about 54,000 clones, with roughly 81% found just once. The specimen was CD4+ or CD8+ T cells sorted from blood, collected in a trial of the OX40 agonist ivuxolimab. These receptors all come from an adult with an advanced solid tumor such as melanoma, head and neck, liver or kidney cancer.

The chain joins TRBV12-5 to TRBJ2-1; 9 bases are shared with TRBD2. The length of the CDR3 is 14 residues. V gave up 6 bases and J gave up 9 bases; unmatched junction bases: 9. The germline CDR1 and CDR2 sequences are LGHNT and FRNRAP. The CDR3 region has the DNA TGTGCTAGTGGGGAGAGCGGGAGGCCTGGTGAGCAGTTCTTC. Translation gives CASGESGRPGEQFF.

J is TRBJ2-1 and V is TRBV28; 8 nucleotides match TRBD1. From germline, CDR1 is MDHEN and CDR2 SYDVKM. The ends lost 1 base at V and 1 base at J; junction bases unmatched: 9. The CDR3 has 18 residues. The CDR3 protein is CASSLSFRQGTSYNEQFF. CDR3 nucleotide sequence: TGTGCCAGCAGTTTATCCTTCAGACAGGGGACATCCTACAATGAGCAGTTCTTC.

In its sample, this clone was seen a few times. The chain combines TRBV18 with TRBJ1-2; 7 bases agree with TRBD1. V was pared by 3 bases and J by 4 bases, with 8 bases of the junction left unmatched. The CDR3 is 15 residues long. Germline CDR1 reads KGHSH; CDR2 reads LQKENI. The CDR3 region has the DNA TGTGCCAGCTCACCCACAGGGGAGGAAGGCTATGGCTACACCTTC. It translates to CASSPTGEEGYGYTF. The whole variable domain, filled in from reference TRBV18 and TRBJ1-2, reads NAGVMQNPRHLVRRRGQEARLRCSPMKGHSHVYWYRQLPEEGLKFMVYLQKENIIDESGMPKERFSAEFPKEGPSILRIQQVVRGDSAAYFCASSPTGEEGYGYTFGSGTRLTVV.

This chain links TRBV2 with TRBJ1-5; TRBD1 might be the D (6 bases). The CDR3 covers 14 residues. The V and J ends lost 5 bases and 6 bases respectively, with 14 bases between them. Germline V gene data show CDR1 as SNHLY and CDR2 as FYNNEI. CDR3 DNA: TGTGCCAGCAGTCCCCGGACAGATTCTCAGCCCCAGCATTTT. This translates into CASSPRTDSQPQHF. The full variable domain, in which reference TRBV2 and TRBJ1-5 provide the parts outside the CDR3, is EPEVTQTPSHQVTQMGQEVILRCVPISNHLYFYWYRQILGQKVEFLVSFYNNEISEKSEIFDDQFSVERPDGSNFTLKIRSTKLEDSAMYFCASSPRTDSQPQHFGDGTRLSIL.

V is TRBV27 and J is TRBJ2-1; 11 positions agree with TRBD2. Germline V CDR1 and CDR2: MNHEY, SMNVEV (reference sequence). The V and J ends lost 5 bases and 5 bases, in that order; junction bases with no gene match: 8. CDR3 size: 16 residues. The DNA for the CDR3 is TGTGCCAGCAGTCTAATAGCGGGAGGGCCGAACAATGAGCAGTTCTTC. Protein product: CASSLIAGGPNNEQFF.

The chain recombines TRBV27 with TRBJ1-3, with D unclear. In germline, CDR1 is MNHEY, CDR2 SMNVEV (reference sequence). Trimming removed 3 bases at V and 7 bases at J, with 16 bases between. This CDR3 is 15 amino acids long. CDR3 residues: CASSLREGTRNTIYF. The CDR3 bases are TGTGCCAGCAGTTTGAGGGAGGGAACAAGGAACACCATATATTTT.

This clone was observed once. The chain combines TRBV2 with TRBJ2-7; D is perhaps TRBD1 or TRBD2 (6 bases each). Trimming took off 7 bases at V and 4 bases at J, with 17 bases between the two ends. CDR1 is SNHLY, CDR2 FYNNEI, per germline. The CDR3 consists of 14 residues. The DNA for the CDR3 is TGTGCCAGCAACCCACTAGGGGGGCAGTACGAGCAGTACTTC. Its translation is CASNPLGGQYEQYF.

The CDR3 DNA sequence: TGTGCCAGCAGTGCCGAGGACAGGGGTCGAACTGAAGCTTTCTTT. It is translated as CASSAEDRGRTEAFF. The chain uses TRBV6-1 and TRBJ1-1, with TRBD1 matching over 9 bases. The CDR3 runs 15 residues. V shed 4 bases, J shed 5 bases, and the junction held 8 bases outside the gene matches. Per germline, CDR1 MNHNS and CDR2 SASEGT.

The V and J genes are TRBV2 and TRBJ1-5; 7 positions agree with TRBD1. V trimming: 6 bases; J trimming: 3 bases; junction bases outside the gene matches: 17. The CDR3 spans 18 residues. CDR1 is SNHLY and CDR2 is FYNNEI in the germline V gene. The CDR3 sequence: CASRSLPTGAKPNQPQHF. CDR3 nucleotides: TGTGCCAGCAGATCGCTACCCACAGGGGCTAAGCCCAATCAGCCCCAGCATTTT.